This entry lists 26 T cell receptor beta chains sequenced from one sample in a study of CD8+ T cells in alopecia areata. After isolation, RNA underwent reverse transcription to generate cDNA as the sequencing template. Using immunoSEQ multiplex PCR, the repertoire was profiled, and TCRdb retains in-frame clones only, with some absent. The table includes some 130,000 clones, roughly 61% detected once. The source material was CD4+ T cells sorted from blood, sampled at week 0. Every receptor here comes from a human donor with alopecia areata.

The CDR3 DNA sequence: TGCAGCGTTGTTGAGAGCTTGGGGGAGACCCAGTACTTC. Protein product: CSVVESLGETQYF. The rearrangement joins TRBV29-1 to TRBJ2-5; D is undetermined. Trimming stripped 4 bases from V and 5 bases from J, with 14 bases between. Germline V lookup: CDR1 SQVTM, CDR2 ANQGSEA. This CDR3 comprises 13 residues.

This clone was seen a few times. This CDR3 is also generated by other DNA sequences in the sample. The chain joins TRBV29-1 to TRBJ1-6; D call uncertain. Germline V CDR1 and CDR2: SQVTM, ANQGSEA. V shed 7 bases and J shed 0 bases, with 7 bases lying between them. The length of the CDR3 is 13 residues. The chain's CDR3 is CSARSSYNSPLHF. The CDR3 DNA reads as TGCAGCGCCCGGAGCTCCTATAATTCACCCCTCCACTTT. The whole variable domain, remainder taken from reference TRBV29-1 and TRBJ1-6, is SAVISQKPSRDICQRGTSLTIQCQVDSQVTMMFWYRQQPGQSLTLIATANQGSEATYESGFVIDKFPISRPNLTFSTLTVSNMSPEDSSIYLCSARSSYNSPLHFGNGTRLTVT.

This sequence joins TRBV30 and TRBJ2-3, with D tentatively TRBD2 (5 bases). The CDR3 loop spans 13 amino acids. The germline V gene has CDR1 GTSNPN and CDR2 SVGIG (reference sequence). V shed 2 bases and J shed 4 bases, with 10 bases lying between them. The CDR3 DNA sequence: TGTGCCTGGAGTCTCCGGACTCCAGATACGCAGTATTTT. Encoded protein: CAWSLRTPDTQYF.

The rearrangement links TRBV7-2 to TRBJ1-2; unclear D gene. Trimming shortened V by 1 base and J by 6 bases, and 18 bases separated the two germline ends. Germline V gene lookup returns CDR1 SGHTA and CDR2 FQGNSA. The CDR3 totals 16 residues. This CDR3 reads CASSLVGSVALDGYTF. In DNA, the CDR3 is TGTGCCAGCAGCTTAGTGGGCAGCGTCGCCCTCGATGGCTACACCTTC.

This rearrangement joins TRBV9 to TRBJ1-1; D remains unclear. The CDR3 extends over 12 amino acids. The V end lost 3 bases, the J end lost 5 bases, and 8 bases lay between the germline ends. CDR1 is SGDLS, CDR2 YYNGEE, per germline. The CDR3: CASSAAGTEAFF. The CDR3 DNA follows: TGTGCCAGCAGCGCCGCGGGGACTGAAGCTTTCTTT.

The chain has TRBV5-1 and TRBJ2-7; D is possibly TRBD1 or TRBD2 (5 bases each). Germline-derived CDR1 and CDR2 are SGHRS and YFSETQ. V was cut by 0 bases and J by 1 base, with 11 bases left in between. CDR3 length: 15 amino acids. In nucleotides, the CDR3 is TGCGCCAGCAGCTTGGAGTGGGGGACGTCCTACGAGCAGTACTTC. Amino acid sequence: CASSLEWGTSYEQYF.

The chain links TRBV5-1 to TRBJ2-7, with D possibly being TRBD2 (5 bases). There are 11 residues in the CDR3. V dropped 4 bases and J dropped 7 bases, with 9 bases sitting between them. CDR1 is SGHRS and CDR2 is YFSETQ in the germline V gene. The CDR3: CASSPSGEQYF. The CDR3 region has the DNA TGCGCCAGCAGCCCCTCGGGGGAGCAGTACTTC.

This clone came up a few times. This chain links TRBV6-1 with TRBJ2-3; no firm D call. From germline, CDR1 is MNHNS and CDR2 SASEGT. V was clipped by 7 bases and J by 11 bases, with 25 bases between them. The CDR3 covers 15 residues. CDR3 amino acids: CASTEITTASARQYF. The CDR3 DNA follows: TGTGCCAGCACGGAGATCACTACCGCGTCTGCCCGGCAGTATTTT.

The genes are TRBV29-1 and TRBJ2-2, with TRBD1 as a possible D gene (6 bases). CDR3 length: 14 residues. Trimming removed 7 bases from V and 0 bases from J, with 12 bases in between. Germline V CDR1 and CDR2: SQVTM, ANQGSEA. The CDR3 coding sequence is TGCAGCGCTAAGAGGACAGCGAACACCGGGGAGCTGTTTTTT. It specifies CSAKRTANTGELFF.

The chain recombines TRBV7-9 with TRBJ2-5; 12 positions agree with TRBD2. After removal of 4 bases from V and 5 bases from J, the junction contained 2 bases not matched to a gene. Germline loops: CDR1 SEHNR, CDR2 FQNEAQ (reference sequence). The CDR3 is 14 amino acids. The CDR3 region has the DNA TGTGCCAGCAGCTCGACTAGCGGGGGTGAGACCCAGTACTTC. It is translated as CASSSTSGGETQYF. The whole variable domain, remainder taken from reference TRBV7-9 and TRBJ2-5, is DTGVSQNPRHKITKRGQNVTFRCDPISEHNRLYWYRQTLGQGPEFLTYFQNEAQLEKSRLLSDRFSAERPKGSFSTLEIQRTEQGDSAMYLCASSSTSGGETQYFGPGTRLLVL.

J is TRBJ2-1 and V is TRBV6-5, with TRBD1 matching over 7 bases. This CDR3 is built from 15 residues. Trimming took 6 bases from V and 2 from J; bases not matched to a gene: 7. Germline CDR1 MNHEY, CDR2 SVGAGI. The CDR3 is CASSDGDRPYNEQFF. The CDR3 bases are TGTGCCAGCAGCGACGGGGACAGACCCTACAATGAGCAGTTCTTC.

This clone was picked up a small number of times. The V gene is TRBV29-1, the J gene TRBJ2-6, with D maybe TRBD2 (6 bases). Germline-derived CDR1 and CDR2 are SQVTM and ANQGSEA. Trimming stripped 4 bases from V and 0 bases from J, with 16 bases between. This CDR3 is built from 17 residues. The CDR3 loop reads CSVAAGSPLSGANVLTF. CDR3 coding DNA: TGCAGCGTTGCCGCGGGGTCACCCCTCTCTGGGGCCAACGTCCTGACTTTC.

The chain uses TRBV5-6 and TRBJ1-4, with a weak D call TRBD1 (5 bases). This CDR3 is built from 14 residues. V lost 2 bases and J lost 7, with 12 bases in between. The germline V gene encodes CDR1 SGHDT and CDR2 YYEEEE. As DNA, the CDR3 is TGTGCCAGCAGCTTTTCTGCCAGGGCTGAAAAACTGTTTTTT. It translates to CASSFSARAEKLFF.

This clone was found once. The chain employs TRBV30 and TRBJ1-3; a possible D gene is TRBD1 (5 bases). The CDR3 consists of 15 residues. V was pared by 4 bases and J by 3 bases, with 16 bases between. Germline CDR1 and CDR2: GTSNPN and SVGIG (reference sequence). The CDR3 DNA follows: TGTGCCTGGACCCCCGGGACCTTCTTTGGAAACACCATATATTTT. It is translated as CAWTPGTFFGNTIYF.

The chain links TRBV29-1 to TRBJ2-1; D remains unclear. Per germline, CDR1 SQVTM and CDR2 ANQGSEA. The CDR3 is 10 residues long. V was shortened by 1 base and J by 12 bases, with 7 bases between the two germline ends. CDR3 region: CSVEGGRQFF. In DNA, the CDR3 is TGCAGCGTTGAAGGGGGTCGGCAGTTCTTC.

This clone was detected a few times. V usage is TRBV29-1 and J usage is TRBJ2-7; 8 positions agree with TRBD1. The CDR3 runs to 14 residues. V trimming: 4 bases; J trimming: 5 bases; junction bases outside the gene matches: 10. The germline CDR1 and CDR2 sequences are SQVTM and ANQGSEA. This chain's CDR3 is CSVAVAGGADEQYF. The CDR3 DNA follows: TGCAGCGTTGCGGTGGCAGGGGGCGCGGACGAGCAGTACTTC.

This clone was counted between two and nine times. The chain couples TRBV5-4 to TRBJ2-7; a weak D match, TRBD2 (6 bases). Germline assignment: CDR1 SGHNT and CDR2 YYREEE (reference sequence). Trimming shortened V by 4 bases and J by 6 bases, and 14 bases separated the two germline ends. The CDR3 totals 13 residues. In nucleotides, the CDR3 is TGTGCCAGCAGCCGAGGACGGGGACTCGAGCAGTACTTC. Protein: CASSRGRGLEQYF.

This chain links TRBV29-1 with TRBJ2-3, with a possible D match to TRBD1 (6 bases). Per germline, CDR1 SQVTM and CDR2 ANQGSEA. V gave up 6 bases and J gave up 7 bases, with 11 bases separating them. The CDR3 is made up of 11 amino acids. The CDR3 coding sequence is TGCAGCGTCCTGACAGGATATACGCAGTATTTT. Translated, it gives CSVLTGYTQYF.

The rearrangement links TRBV27 to TRBJ2-3; D unclear. This CDR3 is 14 amino acids long. Trimming took 6 bases from V and 0 from J, leaving 10 bases between them. Germline assignment: CDR1 MNHEY and CDR2 SMNVEV (reference sequence). CDR3 sequence (DNA): TGTGCCAGCAGACGGCAGCCTAGCACAGATACGCAGTATTTT. Amino acid sequence: CASRRQPSTDTQYF.

This clone came up once. The chain carries TRBV5-1 and TRBJ2-3; TRBD1 aligns across 11 bases. Germline V gene lookup returns CDR1 SGHRS and CDR2 YFSETQ. Germline trimming cut 3 bases from V and 3 bases from J; bases unmatched to any gene: 6. The CDR3 spans 16 residues. For the CDR3, the DNA is TGCGCCAGCAGCTCATCCGGGACAGGGGGGACAGATACGCAGTATTTT. Encoded protein: CASSSSGTGGTDTQYF.

The V gene is TRBV6-6, the J gene TRBJ1-5; D call uncertain. Germline CDR1 and CDR2: MNHNY and SVGAGI (reference sequence). The CDR3 is made up of 14 amino acids. Trimming removed 2 bases at V and 3 bases at J, with 8 bases between. The CDR3 reads CASSYMGYNQPQHF. The CDR3 DNA reads as TGTGCCAGCAGTTACATGGGTTACAATCAGCCCCAGCATTTT.

The chain uses TRBV13 and TRBJ2-7, with TRBD2 matching over 8 bases. The CDR3 runs 14 residues. V lost 6 bases and J lost 4; bases outside the gene matches: 8. CDR1 and CDR2 from the germline V gene are PRHDT and FYEKMQ (reference sequence). CDR3 DNA: TGTGCCAGCAGAAAAGGCGGGGGGCCTTACGAGCAGTACTTC. This codes for CASRKGGGPYEQYF.

The sample holds a few counts of this clone. The chain combines TRBV15 with TRBJ1-3; unclear D gene. CDR3 length: 16 residues. CDR1 and CDR2 (germline): LNHNV, YYDKDF (reference sequence). Between the trimmed V and J ends, which lost 2 bases and 1 base, there was a span of 12 bases. Written as DNA, the CDR3 is TGTGCCACCAGCAGACAGAACTCAAATTCTGGAAACACCATATATTTT. Translated, it gives CATSRQNSNSGNTIYF.

The rearrangement links TRBV5-6 to TRBJ2-5, with 10 bases lining up with TRBD2. The V segment lost 4 bases and the J segment 2 bases; nucleotides outside the gene matches: 5. This CDR3 is 15 amino acids long. CDR1 and CDR2 from the germline V gene are SGHDT and YYEEEE. The CDR3 bases are TGTGCCAGCAGCCCTCAGCGGGGGGGGCAAGAGACCCAGTACTTC. This codes for CASSPQRGGQETQYF.

This chain joins TRBV11-2 and TRBJ1-1; TRBD1 is a possible D gene (5 bases). The CDR3 spans 16 residues. V was cut by 0 bases and J by 6 bases, with 17 bases left in between. Germline V gene lookup returns CDR1 SGHAT and CDR2 FQNNGV. In DNA, the CDR3 is TGTGCCAGCAGCTTAGAGACAGTGGGAGGGAAGGCTGAAGCTTTCTTT. Amino acid sequence: CASSLETVGGKAEAFF.

Of note for this clone: The CDR3 carries no conserved terminal phenylalanine or tryptophan, so it likely arises from a read error. The J gene is TRBJ1-2, the V gene TRBV29-1; a possible D gene is TRBD1 (5 bases). Between the trimmed V and J ends, which lost 4 bases and 6 bases, there was a span of 9 bases. Germline V lookup: CDR1 SQVTM, CDR2 ANQGSEA. CDR3 size: 11 residues. CDR3 DNA sequence: TGCAGCGTTGCAGGGATTCATGGCTACACCGTC. It codes for CSVAGIHGYTV.